This entry concerns a single T cell receptor beta chain. No antigen is known for it. This specimen belongs to a study of cytomegalovirus exposure and HLA in healthy donors. General study points: Earlier findings revealed that most TCR beta V segments proved productive either about 87% or about 30% of the time. As immune exposure information, only CMV serostatus was available. CMV antigen specificity of a few CMV-associated chains was confirmed in vitro.

PCR amplification relied on 60 Vbeta primers (plus 13 Jbeta primers). The table came from immunoSEQ multiplex PCR; TCRdb's copy has only in-frame clones and leaves some out. The sample gives about 93,000 clones, approximately 69% of which show up once; around 5.6% is in the top ten. The CDR3 spans 13 residues. Germline-derived CDR1 and CDR2 are WSHSY and SAAADI. Trimming removed 5 bases at V and 3 bases at J, with 11 bases between. V gene TRBV10-2 combines with J gene TRBJ2-7; the D is unclear. Sequences were obtained from PBMCs. This clonotype was obtained from a boy younger than 18 in good health and CMV-seropositive. In DNA, the CDR3 is TGCGCCAGCAGTCCCGGGTTAGGCTACGAGCAGTACTTC. As protein: CASSPGLGYEQYF.